This is a list of T cell receptor beta chains from one sample in a study of control samples from healthy donors and cancer patients. Assay: immunoSEQ multiplex PCR; the TCRdb copy retains only in-frame clones and omits some. Of 120,000 or so clones listed, less than 95% are singletons. Sequencing was carried out using blood. These receptor sequences come from a man younger than 35 in good health. CDR3s include the opening cysteine and the closing phenylalanine or tryptophan. Each record gives: CDR3 DNA, CDR3 protein, V gene, J gene, clone size, D gene. The D gene is left open where the match is weak. The size entry is marked missing in some rows and otherwise reads once, few, many or a size class.

TGCGCCAGCAGCTTGTGGGCGGGGGGATTATACACAGATACGCAGTATTTT,CASSLWAGGLYTDTQYF,TRBV5-1,TRBJ2-3,NA,TRBD2
TGTGCTAGTGGTTTGGGGGGGACAGGTCAGGGCAATCAGCCCCAGCATTTT,CASGLGGTGQGNQPQHF,TRBV12-5,TRBJ1-5,NA,TRBD1
TGTGCCAGCAGCCTAGTTCGAGATGGCTACACCTTC,CASSLVRDGYTF,TRBV7-9,TRBJ1-2,NA,NA
TGTGCCAGTAGTATCCTGTCAGTTCCTTCACCCCTCCACTTT,CASSILSVPSPLHF,TRBV19,TRBJ1-6,NA,NA
TGCGCCAGCAGCCAATCCCGAGCAATAGCGGGGGAACAAGAGACCCAGTACTTC,CASSQSRAIAGEQETQYF,TRBV4-1,TRBJ2-5,NA,TRBD2
TGTGCCAGCAGTCCGACAGGAGGATATTCACCCCTCCACTTT,CASSPTGGYSPLHF,TRBV6-5,TRBJ1-6,NA,NA
TGCGCCAGCAGCACAGGACATCACCAGGGCGGCCAGTACTTC,CASSTGHHQGGQYF,TRBV5-1,TRBJ2-5,once,NA
TGTGCCAGCAGCCAAGGGAGTGGCGGGGGTTCGTCCTACAATGAGCAGTTCTTC,CASSQGSGGGSSYNEQFF,TRBV4-2,TRBJ2-1,NA,TRBD2
TGTGCCAGCATCCTCTCAAACACCCACACTGAAGCTTTCTTT,CASILSNTHTEAFF,TRBV3-1/TRBV3-2,TRBJ1-1,few,NA
TGCGCCAGCAGCCAACCCCCCCGACAGGGGGCGCGTTGGTATTATGGAAACACCATATATTTT,CASSQPPRQGARWYYGNTIYF,TRBV4-1,TRBJ1-3,NA,TRBD1
TGTGCCAGCAGCCAAGATTCAGCTAGGGAGACCCAGTACTTC,CASSQDSARETQYF,TRBV3-1/TRBV3-2,TRBJ2-5,NA,NA
TGTGCCAGCAGCTCCGACCCCCCTGAAGATACGCAGTATTTT,CASSSDPPEDTQYF,TRBV7-9,TRBJ2-3,NA,NA
TGTGCCAGCAGCGTAGTTGGGGGGGTCTACAATGAGCAGTTCTTC,CASSVVGGVYNEQFF,TRBV9,TRBJ2-1,NA,TRBD2
TGTGCCAGCAGTGAGGACAGGGGGAATTCACCCCTCCACTTT,CASSEDRGNSPLHF,TRBV6-4,TRBJ1-6,few,TRBD1
TGCGCCAGCAGACCCGGGGGGATCGAGCAGTTCTTC,CASRPGGIEQFF,TRBV5-1,TRBJ2-1,NA,TRBD2
TGTGCCAGCAGTTCCCACGATAATTCACCCCTCCACTTT,CASSSHDNSPLHF,TRBV6-2/TRBV6-3,TRBJ1-6,few,NA
TGTGCCACCAGTGATCCGAGCATCGGAGGAACAGATACGCAGTATTTT,CATSDPSIGGTDTQYF,TRBV24-1,TRBJ2-3,NA,NA
TGTGCCAGCAGCCAAGAGGCGGGGGGGTACACAGATACGCAGTATTTT,CASSQEAGGYTDTQYF,TRBV4-2,TRBJ2-3,NA,TRBD2
TGTGCCAGCAGTGAACAGGGTGGTTCACCCCTCCACTTT,CASSEQGGSPLHF,TRBV6-4,TRBJ1-6,NA,NA
TGTGCCAGTAGTATTGGAGGGTTGAACACTGAAGCTTTCTTT,CASSIGGLNTEAFF,TRBV19,TRBJ1-1,NA,NA
TGTGCCAGCAGTTTTGTTAAGCCAGATGAAGCTTTCTTT,CASSFVKPDEAFF,TRBV12-3/TRBV12-4,TRBJ1-1,NA,NA
TGTGCCTGGAGTGTAAGGTCGACAGGGACCTATGGCTACACCTTC,CAWSVRSTGTYGYTF,TRBV30,TRBJ1-2,NA,TRBD1
TGTGCCAGCAGTTCGCTCGGGACAGGGGACGATGAGCAGTTCTTC,CASSSLGTGDDEQFF,TRBV28,TRBJ2-1,NA,TRBD1
TGCGCCAGCAGGGGACTAGCGGGGGTCGCCAAAAACATTCAGTACTTC,CASRGLAGVAKNIQYF,TRBV10-2,TRBJ2-4,few,TRBD2
TGTGCCAGCAGCGTAGAGGGGGAGGAAAATTCACCCCTCCACTTT,CASSVEGEENSPLHF,TRBV9,TRBJ1-6,NA,NA
TGCAGTGCTAGTACCAACACTGAAGCTTTCTTT,CSASTNTEAFF,TRBV20-1,TRBJ1-1,NA,NA
TGTGCCAGCAGGGCTGGTGGACAGGCGCCGAACACTGAAGCTTTCTTT,CASRAGGQAPNTEAFF,TRBV5-6,TRBJ1-1,NA,TRBD1
TGCGCCAGCAGTACAGGGGGTCGGACTGAAGCTTTCTTT,CASSTGGRTEAFF,TRBV5-1,TRBJ1-1,once,TRBD1
TGTGCCAGCAGCCTTGACAGCTACTATGGCTACACCTTC,CASSLDSYYGYTF,TRBV6-5,TRBJ1-2,NA,NA